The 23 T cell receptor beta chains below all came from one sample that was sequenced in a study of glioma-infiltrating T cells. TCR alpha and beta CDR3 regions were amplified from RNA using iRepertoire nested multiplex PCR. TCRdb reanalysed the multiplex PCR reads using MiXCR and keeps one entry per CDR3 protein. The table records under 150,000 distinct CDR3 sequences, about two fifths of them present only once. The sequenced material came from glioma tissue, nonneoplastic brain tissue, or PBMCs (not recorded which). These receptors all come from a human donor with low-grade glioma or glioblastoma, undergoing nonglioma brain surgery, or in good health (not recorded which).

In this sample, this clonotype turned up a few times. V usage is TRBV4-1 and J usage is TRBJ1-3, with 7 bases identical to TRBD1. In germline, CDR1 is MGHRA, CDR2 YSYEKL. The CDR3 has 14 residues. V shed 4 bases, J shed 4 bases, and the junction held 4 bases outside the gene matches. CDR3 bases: TGCGCCAGCAGCCCCGAGGACAGGGGAAACACCATATATTTT. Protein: CASSPEDRGNTIYF.

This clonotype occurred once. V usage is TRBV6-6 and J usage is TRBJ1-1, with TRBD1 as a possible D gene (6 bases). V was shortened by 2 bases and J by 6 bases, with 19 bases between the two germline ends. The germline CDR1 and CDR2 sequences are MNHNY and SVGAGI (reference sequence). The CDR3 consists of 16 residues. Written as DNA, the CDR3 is TGTGCCAGCAGTTACGGGGGGGGGCCCCGGGCCGCTGAAGCTTTCTTT. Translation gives CASSYGGGPRAAEAFF.

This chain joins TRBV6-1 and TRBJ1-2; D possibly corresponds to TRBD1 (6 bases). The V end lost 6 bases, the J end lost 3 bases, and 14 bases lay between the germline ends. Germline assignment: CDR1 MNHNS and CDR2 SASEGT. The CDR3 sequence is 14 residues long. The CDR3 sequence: CASRPGQRYYGYTF. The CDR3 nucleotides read TGTGCCAGCAGACCGGGACAACGCTACTATGGCTACACCTTC.

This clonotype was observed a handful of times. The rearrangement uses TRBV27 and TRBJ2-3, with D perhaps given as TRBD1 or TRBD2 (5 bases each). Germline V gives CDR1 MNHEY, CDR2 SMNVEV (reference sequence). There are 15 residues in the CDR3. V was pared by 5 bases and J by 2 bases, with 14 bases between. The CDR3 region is CASSHPTGTTDTQYF. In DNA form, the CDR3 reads TGTGCCAGCAGTCACCCTACGGGGACCACAGATACGCAGTATTTT.

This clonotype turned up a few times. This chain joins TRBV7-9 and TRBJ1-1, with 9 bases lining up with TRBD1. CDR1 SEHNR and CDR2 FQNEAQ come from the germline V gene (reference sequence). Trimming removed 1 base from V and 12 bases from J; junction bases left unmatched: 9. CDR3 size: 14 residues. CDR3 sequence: CASSLDLTQGATFF. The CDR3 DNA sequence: TGTGCCAGCAGCTTAGACTTAACACAGGGGGCGACTTTCTTT.

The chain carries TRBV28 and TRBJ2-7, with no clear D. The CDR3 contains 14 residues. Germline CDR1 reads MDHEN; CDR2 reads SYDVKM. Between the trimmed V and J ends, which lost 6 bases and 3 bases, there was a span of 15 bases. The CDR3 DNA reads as TGTGCCAGCAGCCAAGATGTAGGTTTCTACGAGCAGTACTTC. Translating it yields CASSQDVGFYEQYF.

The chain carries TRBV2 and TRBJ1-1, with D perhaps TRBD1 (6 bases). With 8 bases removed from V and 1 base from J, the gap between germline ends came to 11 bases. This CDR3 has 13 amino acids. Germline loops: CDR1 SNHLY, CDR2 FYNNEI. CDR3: CASQGQTNTEAFF. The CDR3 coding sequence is TGTGCCAGCCAGGGGCAGACGAACACTGAAGCTTTCTTT. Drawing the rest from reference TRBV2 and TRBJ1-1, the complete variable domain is EPEVTQTPSHQVTQMGQEVILRCVPISNHLYFYWYRQILGQKVEFLVSFYNNEISEKSEIFDDQFSVERPDGSNFTLKIRSTKLEDSAMYFCASQGQTNTEAFFGQGTRLTVV.

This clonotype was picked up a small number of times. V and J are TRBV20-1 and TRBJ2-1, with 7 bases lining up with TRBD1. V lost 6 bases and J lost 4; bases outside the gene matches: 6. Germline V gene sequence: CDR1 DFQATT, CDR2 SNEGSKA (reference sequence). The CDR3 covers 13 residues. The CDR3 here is CSAGADRYNEQFF. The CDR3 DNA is TGCAGTGCGGGGGCGGACAGGTACAATGAGCAGTTCTTC.

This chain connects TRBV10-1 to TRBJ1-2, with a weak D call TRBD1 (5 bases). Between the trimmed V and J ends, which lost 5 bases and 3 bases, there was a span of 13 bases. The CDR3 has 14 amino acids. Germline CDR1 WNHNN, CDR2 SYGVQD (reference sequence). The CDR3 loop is CASSPGPGDYGYTF. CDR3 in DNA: TGCGCCAGCAGTCCGGGGCCCGGTGACTATGGCTACACCTTC.

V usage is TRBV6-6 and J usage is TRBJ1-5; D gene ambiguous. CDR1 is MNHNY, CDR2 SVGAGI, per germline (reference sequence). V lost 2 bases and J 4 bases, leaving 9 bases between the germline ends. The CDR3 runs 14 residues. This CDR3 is CASSYPGRNQPQHF. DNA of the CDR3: TGTGCCAGCAGTTACCCCGGACGTAATCAGCCCCAGCATTTT.

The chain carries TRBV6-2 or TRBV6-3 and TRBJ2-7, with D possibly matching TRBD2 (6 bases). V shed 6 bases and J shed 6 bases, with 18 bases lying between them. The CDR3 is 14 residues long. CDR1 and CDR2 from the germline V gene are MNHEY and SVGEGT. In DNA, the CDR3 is TGTGCCAGCAGCCCCTGGACGGAGGGACGCGAGCAGTACTTC. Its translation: CASSPWTEGREQYF.

The CDR3 spells CASKDRDNQPQHF. As DNA, the CDR3 is TGTGCCAGCAAGGACAGAGACAATCAGCCCCAGCATTTT. The chain employs TRBV6-2 or TRBV6-3 and TRBJ1-5; possible D gene TRBD1, 6 bases. V lost 7 bases to trimming and J lost 3 bases, with 10 bases between them. This CDR3 is 13 amino acids long. Per germline, CDR1 MNHEY and CDR2 SVGEGT.

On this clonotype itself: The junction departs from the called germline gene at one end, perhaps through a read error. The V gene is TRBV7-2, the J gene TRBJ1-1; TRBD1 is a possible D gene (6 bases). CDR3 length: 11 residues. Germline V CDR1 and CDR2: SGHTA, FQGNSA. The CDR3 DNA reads TGTGCCCGCAGTCGCGGACAGGAAGCTTTCTTT. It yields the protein CARSRGQEAFF.

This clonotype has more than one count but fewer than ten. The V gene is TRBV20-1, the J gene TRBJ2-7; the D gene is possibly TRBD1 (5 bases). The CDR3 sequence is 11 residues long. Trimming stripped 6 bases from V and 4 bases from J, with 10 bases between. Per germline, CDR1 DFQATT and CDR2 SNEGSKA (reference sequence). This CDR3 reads CSARVLYEQYF. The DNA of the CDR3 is TGCAGTGCCAGGGTACTATACGAGCAGTACTTC.

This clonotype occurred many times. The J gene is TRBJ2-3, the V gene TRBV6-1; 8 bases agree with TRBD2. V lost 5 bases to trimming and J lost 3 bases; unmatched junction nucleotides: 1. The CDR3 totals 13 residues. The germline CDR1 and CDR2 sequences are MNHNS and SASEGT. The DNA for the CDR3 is TGTGCCAGCAGTAGCGGGAGAACAGATACGCAGTATTTT. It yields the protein CASSSGRTDTQYF.

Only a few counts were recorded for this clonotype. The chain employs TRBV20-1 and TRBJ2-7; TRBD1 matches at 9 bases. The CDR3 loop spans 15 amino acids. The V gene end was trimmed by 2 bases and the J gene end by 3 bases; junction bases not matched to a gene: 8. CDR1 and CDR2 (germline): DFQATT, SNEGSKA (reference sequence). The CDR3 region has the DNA TGCAGTGCTAGATACCGGGACAGGGTTTTCTACGAGCAGTACTTC. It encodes CSARYRDRVFYEQYF.

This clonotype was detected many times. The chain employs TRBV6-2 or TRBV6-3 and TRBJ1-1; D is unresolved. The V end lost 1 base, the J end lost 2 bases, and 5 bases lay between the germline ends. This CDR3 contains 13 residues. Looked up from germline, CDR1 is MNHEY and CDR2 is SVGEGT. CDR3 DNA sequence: TGTGCCAGCAGTTACTTGGGTAACACTGAAGCTTTCTTT. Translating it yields CASSYLGNTEAFF.

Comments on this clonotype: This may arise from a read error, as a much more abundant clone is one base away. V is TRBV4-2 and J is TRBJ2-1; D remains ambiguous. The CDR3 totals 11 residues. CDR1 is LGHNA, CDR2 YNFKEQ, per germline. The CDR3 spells CASIQADEQFF. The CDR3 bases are TGTGCCAGCATCCAAGCTGATGAGCAGTTCTTC.

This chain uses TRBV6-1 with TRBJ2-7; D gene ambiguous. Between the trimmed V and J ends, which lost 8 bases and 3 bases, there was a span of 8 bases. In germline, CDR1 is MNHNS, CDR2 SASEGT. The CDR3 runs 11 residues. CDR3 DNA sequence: TGTGCCAGCGGGCCCAACTACGAGCAGTACTTC. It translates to CASGPNYEQYF.

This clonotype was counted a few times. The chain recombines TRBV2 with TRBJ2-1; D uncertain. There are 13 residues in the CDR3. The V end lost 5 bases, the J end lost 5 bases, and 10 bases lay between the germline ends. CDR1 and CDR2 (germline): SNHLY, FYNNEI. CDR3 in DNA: TGTGCCAGCAGTCCGATGGCGGACAATGAGCAGTTCTTC. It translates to CASSPMADNEQFF.

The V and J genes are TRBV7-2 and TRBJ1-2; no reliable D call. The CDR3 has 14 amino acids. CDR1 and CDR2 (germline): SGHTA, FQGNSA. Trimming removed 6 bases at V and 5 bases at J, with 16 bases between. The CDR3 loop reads CASSHRKSGYGYTF. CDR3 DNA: TGTGCCAGCAGTCATCGGAAGTCTGGGTATGGCTACACCTTC.

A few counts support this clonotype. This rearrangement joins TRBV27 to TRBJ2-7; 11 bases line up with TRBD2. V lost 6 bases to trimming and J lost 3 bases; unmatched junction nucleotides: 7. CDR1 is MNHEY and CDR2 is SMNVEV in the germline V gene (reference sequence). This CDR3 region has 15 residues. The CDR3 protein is CASSSGTSGNYEQYF. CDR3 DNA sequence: TGTGCCAGCAGCTCAGGGACTAGCGGAAACTACGAGCAGTACTTC.

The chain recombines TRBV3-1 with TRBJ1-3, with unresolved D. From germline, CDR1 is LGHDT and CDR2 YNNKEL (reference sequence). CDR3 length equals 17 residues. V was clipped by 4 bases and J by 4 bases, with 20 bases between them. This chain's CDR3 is CASSPLVAGSTGNTIYF. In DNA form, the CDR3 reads TGTGCCAGCAGCCCCCTGGTCGCGGGCTCGACCGGAAACACCATATATTTT.